This TCR beta chain was found in a study of T cells after posttransplantation cyclophosphamide. The study, taken as a whole, reports: Recipient CMV seropositivity and CMV reactivation strongly tracked TRB clonality. Donor CD8+ memory clones often dominated recipient blood repertoires at later times. Blood and skin or GI T cell repertoires showed limited TRB overlap.

Peripheral blood was collected from the related graft donor on the marrow donation day. Here immunoSEQ multiplex PCR was the method, and the copy in TCRdb shows in-frame clones only, minus some. The profile shows some 66,000 clones, around 95% of them singletons. Only one count was recorded for this clone. The antigen is not known. This CDR3 is 16 amino acids long. V lost 0 bases and J lost 3, with 15 bases in between. Germline lookup yields CDR1 LGHNA and CDR2 YSLEER. The J gene is TRBJ2-7, the V gene TRBV4-3; unclear D gene. The TCR comes from a woman aged 30 to 39 in good health and a related stem cell transplant donor. Sequenced sample: PBMCs. The CDR3 protein is CASSQDRSSPGYEQYF. CDR3 nucleotide sequence: TGCGCCAGCAGCCAAGATCGTAGCTCACCAGGCTACGAGCAGTACTTC.